This TCR beta chain was captured by sequencing in a study of tumor-infiltrating lymphocytes in localized non-small cell lung cancer (dated by TCRdb to the early 2020s). Regarding the research as a whole: Patients whose samples were collected after neoadjuvant chemotherapy, as well as both smokers and never-smokers and several histologies, were included in the cohort. The overall ICON cohort was composed of over a hundred surgical patients with localized non-small cell lung cancer whose tumors were resected. The paired tumor versus uninvolved lung comparison of immunoSEQ T-cell fraction included a few dozen patients. The same patients underwent several integrated assays, with TCR sequencing performed together with flow cytometry, multiplex immunofluorescence, RNA-seq, exome sequencing and proteomics. Each patient provided resected tumor tissue plus uninvolved lung tissue from the same patient, with the uninvolved lung tissue described as non-adjacent to the tumor.

TCR sequencing with the immunoSEQ assay provided the T-cell fraction in tumor and uninvolved lung tissue. For the original study's pipeline: For survival analysis, patients were divided into high (upper tertile) and low (lower two tertiles) T-cell fraction groups, which were compared by log-rank test. A signed-rank test was used to test differences in T-cell fraction between paired tumor and uninvolved lung samples. In its TCRdb copy, this immuneACCESS table keeps in-frame sequences only and misses some clones. Where compared with another copy, unresolved V genes explain less than half of these, and the others have no known cause. The V and J calls and clone size are taken from that table; D and trimming were inferred from the DNA. The sample table lists about 16,000 clones, roughly four fifths of them with a count of one. Around 6.4% of the sample is in the top ten clones. Patient enrollment in ICON started in the first half of 2016, and the final patient was enrolled in the second half of 2018. Fresh tumor and matched uninvolved tissue for in-depth immune analyses, including TCR sequencing, were collected from a subcohort of 65 to 80 patients. No cell sorting was done, and TCR sequencing was instead run on DNA isolated from bulk tissue.

On the study overall, not on this receptor specifically: No difference in TCR-derived T-cell fraction was observed between the flow cytometry-defined immunotypes IM1 (good prognosis) and IM2 (poor prognosis). Higher T cell infiltration in tumors than in uninvolved lung tissue was supported by TCRbeta sequencing, consistent with immunofluorescence CD3 counts. Because different assays used different pieces of the same tissue, technical variation could not be distinguished from intratumor heterogeneity. Assay coverage varied across patients depending on available tissue quantity, so only a subset of the cohort had TCR sequencing. Tumor T-cell fraction from TCR sequencing was not associated with recurrence-free survival (p = 0.61).

As for this clone: No antigen is known for it. No base qualities exist here, and no much larger clone lies one base off it.

Its CDR3 holds 14 amino acids, cysteine through phenylalanine. The entry retains the CDR3 DNA only, 42 bases that are in frame from base 1. Ends trimmed: V by 5 bases, J by 4 bases; bases unmatched to a gene: 8. For CDR1 and CDR2, the germline V gene (reference sequence) lists SEHNR and FQNEAQ. Source material: lung tumor tissue. This receptor was taken from a human donor with non-small cell lung cancer. The V and J genes are TRBV7-9 and TRBJ2-7; 7 bases in the junction line up with TRBD2. The CDR3 protein: CASSASGKRYEQYF. DNA sequence: TGTGCCAGCAGCGCCAGCGGGAAGAGGTACGAGCAGTACTTC.